This is a list of T cell receptor beta chains from one sample in a study of CD8 T cells in Susac syndrome. TCRdb re-analysed the immunoSEQ multiplex PCR reads in MiXCR, keeping a single row per CDR3 protein. Here the sample spans some 110,000 distinct CDR3 sequences, approximately 96% being singletons. Material: CD4+ T cells from PBMCs. These receptors originate from a human donor with Susac syndrome. CDR3s include the opening cysteine and the closing phenylalanine or tryptophan. The order of the fields is V gene, clone size, J gene, CDR3 protein. Expanded clones get a size class; other rows say once, few or many, or leave the size out.

>TRBV27|-|TRBJ2-7
CASSPRTGRPAEQYF
>TRBV29-1|-|TRBJ1-5
CSVKAGENQPQHF
>TRBV20-1|-|TRBJ2-5
CSASLAGGETQYF
>TRBV15|-|TRBJ2-3
CATSRVRVSLTDTQYF
>TRBV9|-|TRBJ1-1
CASRPVGSTEAFF
>TRBV29-1|-|TRBJ2-3
CSVLTSGSLDTQYF
>TRBV4-3|-|TRBJ1-5
CASSQEGRGQPQHF
>TRBV7-2|-|TRBJ2-7
CASSSQQGATYEQYF
>TRBV12-3/TRBV12-4|-|TRBJ1-2
CASRPTGLEGYTF
>TRBV2|-|TRBJ1-4
CASSTDEKLFF
>TRBV9|-|TRBJ2-1
CASSPRTGWSNNEQFF
>TRBV5-6|once|TRBJ2-2
CASSTGLAGAGGELFF
>TRBV12-3/TRBV12-4|-|TRBJ1-2
CASSYSLNYGYTF
>TRBV3-1|-|TRBJ2-4
CASSQERPKLPSIQYF
>TRBV29-1|-|TRBJ1-1
CSGGRDRRLNTEAFF
>TRBV5-4|-|TRBJ2-7
CASSLGGSRAHEQYF
>TRBV12-5|-|TRBJ1-1
CASKGEATEAFF
>TRBV20-1|-|TRBJ2-7
CSASPSGRTNEQYF
>TRBV7-2|-|TRBJ2-5
CASSMRGLETQYF
>TRBV5-4|few|TRBJ1-1
CASSLEQGRTEAFF
>TRBV29-1|-|TRBJ1-1
CSVQQGHTEAFF
>TRBV29-1|once|TRBJ2-1
CSAYRGFSYNEQFF
>TRBV20-1|-|TRBJ2-7
CSASIISGSRKQTYEQYF
>TRBV6-5|once|TRBJ2-5
CAISYRGSRETQYF
>TRBV5-1|-|TRBJ2-7
CASSLEGPPLDYEQYF
>TRBV20-1|-|TRBJ2-7
CSAPDRTGGYYEQYF
>TRBV29-1|-|TRBJ1-1
CSVGRSGGGNTEAFF
>TRBV5-1|-|TRBJ2-6
CATTPGVGANVLTF
>TRBV29-1|-|TRBJ2-1
CSVEDPPPGDYNEQFF
>TRBV20-1|-|TRBJ2-5
CSPFKETQYF
>TRBV12-5|-|TRBJ2-1
CASVRKRERYNEQFF
>TRBV20-1|-|TRBJ2-2
CSAREGTNTGELFF
>TRBV2|-|TRBJ1-1
CASSGDRVMNTEAFF
>TRBV5-1|-|TRBJ2-3
CASSTTGSTDTQYF
>TRBV7-9|-|TRBJ1-2
CASSLDLGYTF
>TRBV15|-|TRBJ2-6
CAASGRSSGANVLTF
>TRBV7-9|-|TRBJ2-7
CASSLSPPLEQYF
>TRBV12-3/TRBV12-4|-|TRBJ2-5
CASSPSGRAEETQYF
>TRBV3-1|-|TRBJ2-7
CASSHRSIEQYF
>TRBV20-1|-|TRBJ2-1
CSARDHRGTSEFF
>TRBV5-4|-|TRBJ2-5
CASSLTYQETQYF
>TRBV3-1|-|TRBJ2-1
CASSQWLAGVNEQFF
>TRBV30|-|TRBJ1-2
CARRLRDYGYTF
>TRBV20-1|once|TRBJ2-7
CSARVVRGEYEQYF
>TRBV20-1|-|TRBJ1-1
CSATRQGGGAEAFF
>TRBV15|-|TRBJ2-5
CATSSVPQTYQETQYF
>TRBV20-1|-|TRBJ2-1
CSAHVTSGSINEQFF
>TRBV15|once|TRBJ2-1
CATSRAPGTAYNEQFF
>TRBV27|-|TRBJ1-2
CASSYQRHAEGGYTF